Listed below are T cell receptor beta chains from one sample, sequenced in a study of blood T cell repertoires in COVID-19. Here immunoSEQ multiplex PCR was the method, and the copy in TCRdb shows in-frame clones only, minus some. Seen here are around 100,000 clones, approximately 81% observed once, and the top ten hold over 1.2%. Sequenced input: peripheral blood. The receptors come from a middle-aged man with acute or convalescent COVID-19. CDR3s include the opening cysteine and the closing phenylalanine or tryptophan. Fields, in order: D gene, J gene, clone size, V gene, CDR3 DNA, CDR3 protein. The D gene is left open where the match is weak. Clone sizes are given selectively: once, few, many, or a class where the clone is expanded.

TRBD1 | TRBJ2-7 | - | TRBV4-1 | TGCGCCAGCAGCCAAGGGACAGGGGGCTCCTACGAGCAGTACTTC | CASSQGTGGSYEQYF
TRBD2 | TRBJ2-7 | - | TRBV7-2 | TGTGCCAGCAGCCCAGCGGGGGCGTTTTACGAGCAGTACTTC | CASSPAGAFYEQYF
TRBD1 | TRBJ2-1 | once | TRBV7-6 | TGTGCCAGCAGCGCCGAGACAGGGGTATCCTACAATGAGCAGTTCTTC | CASSAETGVSYNEQFF
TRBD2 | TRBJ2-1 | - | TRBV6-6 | TGTGCCAGCAGTCCACATACTAGCGGTCCTGAGCAGTTCTTC | CASSPHTSGPEQFF
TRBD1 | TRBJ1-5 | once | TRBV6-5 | TGTGCCAGCAAACAACAGGGGTGGGATCAGCCCCAGCATTTT | CASKQQGWDQPQHF
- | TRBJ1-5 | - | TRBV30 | TGTGCCTGGAGTGTGCCCCCGGGGCAGCCCCAGCATTTT | CAWSVPPGQPQHF
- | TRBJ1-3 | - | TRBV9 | TGTGCCAGCAGCGCGGCCTGGACAGTCTCTGGAAACACCATATATTTT | CASSAAWTVSGNTIYF
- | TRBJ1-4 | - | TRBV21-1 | TGTGCCAGCAGCATAAGAAATCCCCAGGGCCGCGAAAAACTGTTTTTT | CASSIRNPQGREKLFF
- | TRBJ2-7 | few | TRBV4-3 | TGCGCCAGCAGTGAAACAGGGATGGATGAGCAGTACTTC | CASSETGMDEQYF
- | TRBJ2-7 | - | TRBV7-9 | TGTGCCAGCAGCTTACGTGGGAGCCCATCCTACGAGCAGTACTTC | CASSLRGSPSYEQYF
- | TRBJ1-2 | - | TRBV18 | TGTGCCAGCTCACCACCGGGGGCCAGGACCAAAGGCTACACCTTC | CASSPPGARTKGYTF
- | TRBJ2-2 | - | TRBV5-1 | TGCGCCAGCAGCGACTACCCGAACACCGGGGAGCTGTTTTTT | CASSDYPNTGELFF
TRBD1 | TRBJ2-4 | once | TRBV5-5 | TGTGCCAGCAGCCTGACAGGGAACATTCAGTACTTC | CASSLTGNIQYF
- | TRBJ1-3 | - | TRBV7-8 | TGTGCCAGCAGCCGATATGCGGGGGCGTCGGGAAACACCATATATTTT | CASSRYAGASGNTIYF
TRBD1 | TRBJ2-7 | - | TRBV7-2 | TGTGCCAGCAGCTTCGGACAGGGTGATGTCTACGAGCAGTACTTC | CASSFGQGDVYEQYF
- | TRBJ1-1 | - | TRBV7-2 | TGTGCCAGCAGCTTAGCGGACACGGGGAACACTGAAGCTTTCTTT | CASSLADTGNTEAFF
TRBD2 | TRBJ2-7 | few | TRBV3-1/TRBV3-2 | TGTGCCAGCAGCCATCCTAGCGGGAGCTTGGGAGAGCAGTACTTC | CASSHPSGSLGEQYF
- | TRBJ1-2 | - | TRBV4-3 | TGCGCCAGCAGCCGAGGGGACGGAGGGAAGGGCTACACCTTC | CASSRGDGGKGYTF
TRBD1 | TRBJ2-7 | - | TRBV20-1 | TGCAGTGCTAGTGGGACAGTAGTCACCGAGCAGTACTTC | CSASGTVVTEQYF
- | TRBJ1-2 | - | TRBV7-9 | TGTGCCAGCAGCTTAGAAGCAGGCTATGGCTACACCTTC | CASSLEAGYGYTF
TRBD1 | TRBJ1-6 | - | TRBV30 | TGTGCCTGCCTTGGACAGGGTAATTCACCCCTCCACTTT | CACLGQGNSPLHF
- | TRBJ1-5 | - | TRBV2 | TGTGCCAGCAGGGCCAGAGACAGCCCTAATCAGCCCCAGCATTTT | CASRARDSPNQPQHF
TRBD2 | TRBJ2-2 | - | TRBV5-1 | TGCGCCAGCAGCTTGGTGGCGGGGGGCCCCACCGGGGAGCTGTTTTTT | CASSLVAGGPTGELFF
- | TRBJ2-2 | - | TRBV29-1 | TGCAGCGTTGTGGGAGGCCCCACCGGGGAGCTGTTTTTT | CSVVGGPTGELFF
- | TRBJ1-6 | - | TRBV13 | TGTGCCAGCAGCCCTAGGACTTTTTCACCCCTCCACTTT | CASSPRTFSPLHF
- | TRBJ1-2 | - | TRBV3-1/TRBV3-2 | TGTGCCAGCAGCCAAGAATCAGGGTTGGATGGCTACACCTTC | CASSQESGLDGYTF
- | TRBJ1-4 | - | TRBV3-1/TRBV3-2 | TGTGCCAGCAGCCGCCGGTACACTAATGAAAAACTGTTTTTT | CASSRRYTNEKLFF
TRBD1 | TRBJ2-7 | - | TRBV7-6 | TGTGCCAGCAGCTTAGTAAGGGACAGCGCCTACGAGCAGTACTTC | CASSLVRDSAYEQYF
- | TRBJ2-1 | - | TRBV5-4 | TGTGCCAGCAGCTTGGTATGGCTTCCTGAGCAGTTCTTC | CASSLVWLPEQFF
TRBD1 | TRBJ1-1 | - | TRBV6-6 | TGTGCCAGCAGTTTAGGTCGGGACAGAGAAGCTTTCTTT | CASSLGRDREAFF
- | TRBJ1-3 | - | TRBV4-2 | TGTGCCAGCAGCCAAGATAGGGCAGGGGGAAACACCATATATTTT | CASSQDRAGGNTIYF
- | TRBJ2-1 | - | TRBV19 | TGTGCCAGTAGTACGTTAGGGGGGGACCTCAGTGAGCAGTTCTTC | CASSTLGGDLSEQFF
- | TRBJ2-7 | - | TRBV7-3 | TGTGCCAGCAGCTTAAAACTCCGCGTTAGATCCTTCTGCGAGCAGTACTTC | CASSLKLRVRSFCEQYF
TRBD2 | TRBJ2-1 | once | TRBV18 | TGTGCCAGCTCACCCCTAGCGGGCGGGTACAGCTCCTACAATGAGCAGTTCTTC | CASSPLAGGYSSYNEQFF
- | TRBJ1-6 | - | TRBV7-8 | TGTGCCAGCAGTATGAACCCGGGACACTATAATTCACCCCTCCACTTT | CASSMNPGHYNSPLHF
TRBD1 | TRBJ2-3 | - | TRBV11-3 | TGTGCCAGCAGCTTACGGACAGGGGGCGAACAGTATTTT | CASSLRTGGEQYF
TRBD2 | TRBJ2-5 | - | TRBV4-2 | TGTGCCAGCAGCCAACAGCGGGAGGTGGGGACCCAGTACTTC | CASSQQREVGTQYF
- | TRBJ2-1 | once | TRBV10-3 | TGTGCCATCAGTGAGTCGCTTCTGGCAGGGTCCTACAATGAGCAGTTCTTC | CAISESLLAGSYNEQFF
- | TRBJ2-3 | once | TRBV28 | TGTGCCAGCAGTCGAACTCGTCTGGGCGCGAGCGATACGCAGTATTTT | CASSRTRLGASDTQYF
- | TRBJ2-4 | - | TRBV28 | TGTGCCAGCAGTTACTCCAAGGGACTTCTAGCCAAAAACATTCAGTACTTC | CASSYSKGLLAKNIQYF
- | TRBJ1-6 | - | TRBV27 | TGTGCCAGCAGTATACAGGGAAGATCGACTTCACCCCTCCACTTT | CASSIQGRSTSPLHF
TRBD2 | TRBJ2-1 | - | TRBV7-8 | TGTGCCAGCAGCTTCGAGACTAGCGGGGTGGTAGAGCAGTTCTTC | CASSFETSGVVEQFF
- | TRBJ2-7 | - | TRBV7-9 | TGTGCCAGCAGCCCCTCGCGGTCCTACGAGCAGTACTTC | CASSPSRSYEQYF
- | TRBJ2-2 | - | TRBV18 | TGTGCCAGCTCACCAATCCGGGGGGCCCGCACCGGGGAGCTGTTTTTT | CASSPIRGARTGELFF
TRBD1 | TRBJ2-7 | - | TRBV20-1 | TGCAGTGCTGACAGGGGATACGAGCAGTACTTC | CSADRGYEQYF
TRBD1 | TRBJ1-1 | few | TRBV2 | TGTGCCAGCAGTGAACGGGGACAGATAAACACTGAAGCTTTCTTT | CASSERGQINTEAFF
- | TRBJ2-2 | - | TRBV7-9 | TGTGCCAGCAGCTTAGGCCTAGGGGCCAACACCGGGGAGCTGTTTTTT | CASSLGLGANTGELFF
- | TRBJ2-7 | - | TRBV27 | TGTGCCAGCAAGACACTCCGCGGCCGGGGCGAGCAGTACTTC | CASKTLRGRGEQYF
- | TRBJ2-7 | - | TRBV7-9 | TGTGCCAGCAGCCCGCGACCCGGGGGGCAACACGAGCAGTACTTC | CASSPRPGGQHEQYF
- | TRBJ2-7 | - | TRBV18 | TGTGCCACTCCCGAAGACAGAAGCTCCTACGAGCAGTACTTC | CATPEDRSSYEQYF
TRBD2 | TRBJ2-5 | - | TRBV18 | TGTGCCAGCTCACCTCAAGCGGGGGGGCCAGAGACCCAGTACTTC | CASSPQAGGPETQYF
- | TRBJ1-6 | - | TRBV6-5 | TGTGCCAGCAGCGCCGGACGGGGTAATTCACCCCTCCACTTT | CASSAGRGNSPLHF
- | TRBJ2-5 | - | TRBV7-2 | TGTGCCAGCAGCCCCGGACTGGGAGAGACCCAGTACTTC | CASSPGLGETQYF
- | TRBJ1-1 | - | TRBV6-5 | TGTGCCAGCAGTTACTCTTGGAGGGTCGGGAGCACTGAAGCTTTCTTT | CASSYSWRVGSTEAFF
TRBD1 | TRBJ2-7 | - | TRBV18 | TGTGCCAGCTCACCGATCGCACAGGGGGCCCACGAGCAGTACTTC | CASSPIAQGAHEQYF
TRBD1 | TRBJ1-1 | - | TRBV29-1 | TGCAGCGTCCTGTACGACAGGGCCCGTGACACTGAAGCTTTCTTT | CSVLYDRARDTEAFF
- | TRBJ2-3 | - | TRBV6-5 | TGTGCCAGTTTCTTCCTAGCTACAGATACGCAGTATTTT | CASFFLATDTQYF
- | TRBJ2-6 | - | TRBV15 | TGTGCCACCAGCAGCTGGGGGGGCGGTGGGGCCAACGTCCTGACTTTC | CATSSWGGGGANVLTF